This T cell receptor beta chain was sequenced for a study of T cells after yellow fever vaccination. Study results and limitations: The secondary T-cell response peaked on day 5, not day 15, but was weaker. FACS-sorted repertoires might harbor abundant contaminating clonotypes from the bulk population. Boosting was followed by the reappearance of most primary-vaccination clones (approximately 97% CD4, 88% CD8).

This clonotype was detected only a few times. Its antigen is still unknown. The CDR3 sequence is 15 residues long. Germline V CDR1 and CDR2: SGHNT, YYREEE (reference sequence). V lost 2 bases to trimming and J lost 2 bases, with 14 bases between them. Template-switching 5'RACE yielded the TCR cDNA; a universal primer site and UMIs were added in the process. One entry per CDR3 protein results from TCRdb running MiXCR on the 5' RACE reads. The data show about 360,000 distinct CDR3 sequences, 6.2% seen once. The clonotype comes from a man aged 25-40 years who received the YFV17D yellow fever vaccine. V gene TRBV5-4 combines with J gene TRBJ2-7; a possible D gene is TRBD2 (6 bases). The sequenced sample was PBMCs, obtained 5 days after the yellow fever booster vaccination. CDR3 sequence reads: CASSFEGRIAYEQYF. CDR3 coding DNA: TGTGCCAGCAGCTTTGAAGGGAGGATCGCCTACGAGCAGTACTTC.